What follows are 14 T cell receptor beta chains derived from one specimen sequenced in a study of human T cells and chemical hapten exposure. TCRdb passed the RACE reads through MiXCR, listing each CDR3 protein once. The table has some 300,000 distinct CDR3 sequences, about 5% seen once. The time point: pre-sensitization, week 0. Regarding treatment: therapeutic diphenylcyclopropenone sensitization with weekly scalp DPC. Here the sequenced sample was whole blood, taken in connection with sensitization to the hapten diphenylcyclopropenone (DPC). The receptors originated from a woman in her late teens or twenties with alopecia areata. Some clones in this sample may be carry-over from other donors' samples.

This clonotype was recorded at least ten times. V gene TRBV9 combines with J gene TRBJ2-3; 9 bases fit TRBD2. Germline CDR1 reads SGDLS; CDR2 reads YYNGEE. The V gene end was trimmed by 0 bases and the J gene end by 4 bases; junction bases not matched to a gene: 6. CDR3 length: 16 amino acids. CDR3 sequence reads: CASSVAAGGLADTQYF. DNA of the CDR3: TGTGCCAGCAGCGTAGCGGCGGGGGGGCTTGCAGATACGCAGTATTTT.

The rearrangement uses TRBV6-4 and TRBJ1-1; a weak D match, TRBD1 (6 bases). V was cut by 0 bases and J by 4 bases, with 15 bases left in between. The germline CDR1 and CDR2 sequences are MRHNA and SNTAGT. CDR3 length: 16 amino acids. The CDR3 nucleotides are TGTGCCAGCAGTGACTCCCCGGGGGCGCGGGGCACTGAAGCTTTCTTT. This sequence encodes CASSDSPGARGTEAFF.

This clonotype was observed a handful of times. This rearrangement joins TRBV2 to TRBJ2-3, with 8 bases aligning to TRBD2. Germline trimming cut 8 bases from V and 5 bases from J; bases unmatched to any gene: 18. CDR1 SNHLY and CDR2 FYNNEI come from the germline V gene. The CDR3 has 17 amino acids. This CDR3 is CASVKSYAAGVEDTQYF. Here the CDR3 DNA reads TGTGCCAGCGTAAAATCTTATGCAGCGGGGGTAGAAGATACGCAGTATTTT.

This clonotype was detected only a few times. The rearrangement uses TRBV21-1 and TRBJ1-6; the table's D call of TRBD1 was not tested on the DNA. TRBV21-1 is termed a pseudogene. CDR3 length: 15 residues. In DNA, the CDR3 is TGTGCCAGCAGCAAAGTGACAGGGGGTAATTCACCCCTCCACTTT. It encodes CASSKVTGGNSPLHF.

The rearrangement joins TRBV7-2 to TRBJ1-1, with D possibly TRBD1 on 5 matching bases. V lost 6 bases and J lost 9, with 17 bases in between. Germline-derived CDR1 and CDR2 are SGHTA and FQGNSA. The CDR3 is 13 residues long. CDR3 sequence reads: CASSFGASRQAFF. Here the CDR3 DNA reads TGTGCCAGCAGTTTTGGGGCCAGTCGCCAAGCTTTCTTT.

As DNA, the CDR3 is TGCAGTGCTAGGTCCGGGACCGGTAACATGGAGCAGTACTTC. It codes for CSARSGTGNMEQYF. The chain links TRBV20-1 to TRBJ2-7, with D possibly called TRBD1 or TRBD2 (5 bases each). CDR1 and CDR2 from the germline V gene are DFQATT and SNEGSKA (reference sequence). V gave up 3 bases and J gave up 7 bases, with 19 bases separating them. The CDR3 sequence is 14 residues long.

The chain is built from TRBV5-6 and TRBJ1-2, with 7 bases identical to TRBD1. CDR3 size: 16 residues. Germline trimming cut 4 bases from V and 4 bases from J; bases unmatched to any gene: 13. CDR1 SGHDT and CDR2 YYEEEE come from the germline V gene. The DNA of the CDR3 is TGTGCCAGCAGCACCGGACAGGCCTACTATACCTATGGCTACACCTTC. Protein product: CASSTGQAYYTYGYTF.

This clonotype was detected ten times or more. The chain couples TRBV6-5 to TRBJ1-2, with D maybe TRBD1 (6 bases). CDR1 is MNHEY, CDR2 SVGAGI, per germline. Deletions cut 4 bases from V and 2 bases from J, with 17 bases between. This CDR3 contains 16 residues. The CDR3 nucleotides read TGTGCCAGCAGTTCGCGGGGCTCAAGGGGGAACTATGGCTACACCTTC. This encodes CASSSRGSRGNYGYTF.

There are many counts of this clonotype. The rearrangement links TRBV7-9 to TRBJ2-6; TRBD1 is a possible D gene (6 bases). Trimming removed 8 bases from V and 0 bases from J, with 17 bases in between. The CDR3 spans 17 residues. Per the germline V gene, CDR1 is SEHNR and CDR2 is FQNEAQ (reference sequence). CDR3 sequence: CASRSQGSLSGANVLTF. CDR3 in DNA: TGTGCCAGCCGCAGCCAGGGGTCGCTCTCTGGGGCCAACGTCCTGACTTTC.

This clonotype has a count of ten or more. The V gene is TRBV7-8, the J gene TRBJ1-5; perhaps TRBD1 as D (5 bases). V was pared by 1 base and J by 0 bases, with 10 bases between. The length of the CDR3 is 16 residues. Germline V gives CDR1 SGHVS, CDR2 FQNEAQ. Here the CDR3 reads CASSLGRTYSNQPQHF. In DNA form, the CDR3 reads TGTGCCAGCAGCTTAGGCAGGACATATAGCAATCAGCCCCAGCATTTT.

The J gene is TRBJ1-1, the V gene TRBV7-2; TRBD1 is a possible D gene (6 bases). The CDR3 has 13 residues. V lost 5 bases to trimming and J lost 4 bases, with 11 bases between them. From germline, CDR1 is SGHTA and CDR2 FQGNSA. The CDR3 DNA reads TGTGCCAGCAGCATACAGGGAGCCACTGAAGCTTTCTTT. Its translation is CASSIQGATEAFF.

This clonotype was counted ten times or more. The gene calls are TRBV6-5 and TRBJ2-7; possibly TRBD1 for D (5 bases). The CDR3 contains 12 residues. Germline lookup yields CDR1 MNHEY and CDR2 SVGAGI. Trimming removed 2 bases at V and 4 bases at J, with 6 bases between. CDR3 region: CASSYRGYEQYF. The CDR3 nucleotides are TGTGCCAGCAGTTACAGGGGATACGAGCAGTACTTC.

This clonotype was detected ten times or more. CDR3 in amino acids: CSGDRGYGELFF. The CDR3, as DNA: TGCAGCGGGGACAGGGGATACGGGGAGCTGTTTTTT. V usage is TRBV29-1 and J usage is TRBJ2-2; TRBD1 agrees at 10 bases. The V and J ends lost 7 bases and 7 bases, in that order; junction bases with no gene match: 3. Germline loops: CDR1 SQVTM, CDR2 ANQGSEA. CDR3 length equals 12 residues.

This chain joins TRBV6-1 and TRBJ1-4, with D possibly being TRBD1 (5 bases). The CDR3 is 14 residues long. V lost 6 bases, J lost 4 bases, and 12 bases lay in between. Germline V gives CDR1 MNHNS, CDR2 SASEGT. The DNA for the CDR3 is TGTGCCAGCAGCGGGGGAACATTTAATGAAAAACTGTTTTTT. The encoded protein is CASSGGTFNEKLFF.